Sequencing of this TCR beta chain was carried out in a study of cytotoxic CD8 clonotypes in ibrutinib-treated CLL. The sequencing depth, 1 in 200,000 to 1 in 1 million T cells, was the target. Method: immunoSEQ multiplex PCR; TCRdb's copy keeps in-frame clones and lacks some. The data hold approximately 60,000 clones, with 50% to 60% observed a single time. The CDR3 has 14 residues. Trimming pared 0 bases from V and 6 bases from J, leaving 11 bases between. Germline V gives CDR1 SGHRS, CDR2 YFSETQ. The sequenced sample was PBMCs, obtained at disease progression, from a patient treated with ibrutinib. The sequence was collected from a human donor with chronic lymphocytic leukemia. The chain links TRBV5-1 to TRBJ2-3; D possibly corresponds to TRBD2 (6 bases). CDR3 amino acids: CASSLATGVDTQYF. The CDR3 region has the DNA TGCGCCAGCAGCTTGGCTACGGGGGTCGATACGCAGTATTTT.